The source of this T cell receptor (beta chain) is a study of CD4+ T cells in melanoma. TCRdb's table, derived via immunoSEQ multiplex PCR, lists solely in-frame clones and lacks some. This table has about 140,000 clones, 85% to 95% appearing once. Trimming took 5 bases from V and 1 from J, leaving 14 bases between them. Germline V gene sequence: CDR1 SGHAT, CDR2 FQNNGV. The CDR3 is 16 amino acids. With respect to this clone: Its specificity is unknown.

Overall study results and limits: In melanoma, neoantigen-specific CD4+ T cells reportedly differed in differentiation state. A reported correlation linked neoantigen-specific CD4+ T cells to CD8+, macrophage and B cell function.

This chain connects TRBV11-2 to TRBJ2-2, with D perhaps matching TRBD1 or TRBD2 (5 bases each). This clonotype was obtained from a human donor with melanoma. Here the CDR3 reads CASSIGTVWNTGELFF. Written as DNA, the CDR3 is TGTGCCAGCAGCATAGGGACGGTTTGGAACACCGGGGAGCTGTTTTTT. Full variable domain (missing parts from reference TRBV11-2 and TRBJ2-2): EAGVAQSPRYKIIEKRQSVAFWCNPISGHATLYWYQQILGQGPKLLIQFQNNGVVDDSQLPKDRFSAERLKGVDSTLKIQPAKLEDSAVYLCASSIGTVWNTGELFFGEGSRLTVL.